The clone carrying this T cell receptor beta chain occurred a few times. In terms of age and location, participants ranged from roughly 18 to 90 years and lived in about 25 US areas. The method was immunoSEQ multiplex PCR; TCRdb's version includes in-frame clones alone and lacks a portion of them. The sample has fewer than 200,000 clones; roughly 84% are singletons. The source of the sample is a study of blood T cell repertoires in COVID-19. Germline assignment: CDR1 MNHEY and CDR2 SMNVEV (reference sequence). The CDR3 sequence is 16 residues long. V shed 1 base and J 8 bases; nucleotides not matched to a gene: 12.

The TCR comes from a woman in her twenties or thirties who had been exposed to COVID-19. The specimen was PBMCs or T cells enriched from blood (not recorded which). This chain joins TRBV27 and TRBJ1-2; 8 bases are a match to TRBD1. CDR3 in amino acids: CASSLWVAGGAGGYTF. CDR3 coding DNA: TGTGCCAGCAGTTTATGGGTCGCAGGGGGCGCGGGGGGCTACACCTTC.